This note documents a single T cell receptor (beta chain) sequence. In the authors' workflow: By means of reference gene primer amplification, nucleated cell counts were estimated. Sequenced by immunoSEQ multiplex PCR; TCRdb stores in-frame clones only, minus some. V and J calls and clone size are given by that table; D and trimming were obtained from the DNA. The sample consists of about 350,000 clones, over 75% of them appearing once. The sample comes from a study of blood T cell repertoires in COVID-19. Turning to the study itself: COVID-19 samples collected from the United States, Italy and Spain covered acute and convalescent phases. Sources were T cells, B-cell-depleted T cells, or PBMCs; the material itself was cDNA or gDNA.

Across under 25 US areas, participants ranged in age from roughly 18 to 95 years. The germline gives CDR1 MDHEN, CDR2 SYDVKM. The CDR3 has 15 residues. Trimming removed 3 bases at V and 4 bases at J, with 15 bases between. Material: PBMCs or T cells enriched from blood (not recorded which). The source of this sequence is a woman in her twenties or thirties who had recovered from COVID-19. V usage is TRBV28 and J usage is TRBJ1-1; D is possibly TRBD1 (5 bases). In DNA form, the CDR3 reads TGTGCCAGCAGTTTGAAAGGGGTACTCAGCACTGAAGCTTTCTTT. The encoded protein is CASSLKGVLSTEAFF.